This TCR beta chain was obtained from a study of OX40 agonist ivuxolimab in advanced cancers. Study-level background: The study enrolled dose-escalation patients with hepatocellular carcinoma, melanoma, renal cell or head and neck cancer. Earlier anti-PD-1, anti-PD-L1 or anti-CTLA-4 therapy was permitted; about 44% had received some.

A history of autoimmune disease or systemic immunosuppression excluded patients. Germline V gene lookup returns CDR1 GTSNPN and CDR2 SVGIG (reference sequence). The CDR3 is 12 amino acids. V lost 7 bases and J 7 bases, leaving 13 bases between the germline ends. The repertoire was sequenced with immunoSEQ multiplex PCR; TCRdb's copy has only in-frame clones and lacks some. This sample has about 99,000 clones, with 95% to 97% found just once. V usage is TRBV30 and J usage is TRBJ2-2; D may be TRBD2 (5 bases). The sequence was obtained from an adult with an advanced solid tumor such as melanoma, head and neck, liver or kidney cancer. Specimen: CD4+ or CD8+ T cells sorted from blood, collected in a trial of the OX40 agonist ivuxolimab. The CDR3 region is CAFHVGDGELFF. CDR3 nucleotide sequence: TGTGCCTTCCATGTCGGGGACGGGGAGCTGTTTTTT.